One sample yielded the 16 T cell receptor beta chains listed below, sequenced in a study of beta chain features in type 1 diabetes. The study reverse transcribed the entire isolated RNA, so it sequenced expressed TCRB transcripts. Assay used: immunoSEQ multiplex PCR; TCRdb lists only in-frame clones, some missing. Here the sample spans about 370,000 clones, more than 13% being singletons. The sequencing input was naive CD4+ T cells from blood. These receptors were collected from a woman aged 18-29 years in good health.

This rearrangement joins TRBV5-1 to TRBJ2-3; 9 positions agree with TRBD2. The length of the CDR3 is 16 residues. Germline assignment: CDR1 SGHRS and CDR2 YFSETQ. J lost 2 bases, V lost 0 bases, and 4 bases had no gene match. The CDR3 DNA follows: TGCGCCAGCAGCTTGGGACTAGCGGAGGACACAGATACGCAGTATTTT. It is translated as CASSLGLAEDTDTQYF. The full variable domain, completed using reference TRBV5-1 and TRBJ2-3, is KAGVTQTPRYLIKTRGQQVTLSCSPISGHRSVSWYQQTPGQGLQFLFEYFSETQRNKGNFPGRFSGRQFSNSRSEMNVSTLELGDSALYLCASSLGLAEDTDTQYFGPGTRLTVL.

J is TRBJ1-2 and V is TRBV18, with D tentatively TRBD1 (5 bases). Germline CDR1 KGHSH, CDR2 LQKENI. Trimming took off 5 bases at V and 4 bases at J, with 14 bases between the two ends. The CDR3 totals 14 residues. The CDR3 region has the DNA TGTGCCAGCTCATCTCAGGGTCTTGGCTATGGCTACACCTTC. As protein: CASSSQGLGYGYTF.

This clone was counted between two and nine times. The junction shows a germline mismatch at one end, possibly a read error. This rearrangement joins TRBV20-1 to TRBJ2-1, with D hard to call. This CDR3 is 11 amino acids long. The germline gives CDR1 DFQATT, CDR2 SNEGSKA (reference sequence). The CDR3 region is CSAQMYSEQFF. CDR3 sequence (DNA): TGCAGTGCCCAGATGTACAGTGAGCAGTTCTTC.

This clone was seen a few times. One end of the junction is discordant with germline, which a read error may explain. The chain has TRBV28 and TRBJ2-4, with D possibly being TRBD2 (5 bases). Germline values: CDR1 MDHEN, CDR2 SYDVKM. The CDR3 is 12 residues long. The CDR3 nucleotides are TGTGCCAGCAGTTTTCGACGAGGGAAGGTGAACTTC. The encoded protein is CASSFRRGKVNF.

This clone came up a few times. The chain links TRBV4-1 to TRBJ2-3; 7 nucleotides agree with TRBD1. This CDR3 is built from 17 residues. Germline V lookup: CDR1 MGHRA, CDR2 YSYEKL. Germline trimming cut 0 bases from V and 3 bases from J; bases unmatched to any gene: 9. The chain's CDR3 is CASSQERRGRLTDTQYF. The CDR3 region has the DNA TGCGCCAGCAGCCAAGAGCGAAGGGGGCGCTTGACAGATACGCAGTATTTT.

This clone appeared a few times. V usage is TRBV18 and J usage is TRBJ2-5; D possibly corresponds to TRBD1 (5 bases). Germline V lookup: CDR1 KGHSH, CDR2 LQKENI. This CDR3 is 13 amino acids long. Between the trimmed V and J ends, which lost 3 bases and 2 bases, there was a span of 7 bases. This CDR3 is CASSPRQQETQYF. CDR3 sequence (DNA): TGTGCCAGCTCACCTAGACAGCAAGAGACCCAGTACTTC.

This clone was counted a few times. The chain recombines TRBV5-4 with TRBJ2-7; 9 bases match TRBD1. Trimming removed 0 bases from V and 3 bases from J; junction bases left unmatched: 1. This CDR3 is built from 14 residues. Per germline, CDR1 SGHNT and CDR2 YYREEE (reference sequence). In DNA form, the CDR3 reads TGTGCCAGCAGCTTGGCGGGACAGGGCTACGAGCAGTACTTC. It is translated as CASSLAGQGYEQYF.

This clone came up a few times. The J gene is TRBJ2-2, the V gene TRBV28; 7 bases match TRBD1. The germline gives CDR1 MDHEN, CDR2 SYDVKM. CDR3 size: 14 residues. The trim removed 4 bases at V and 2 bases at J, leaving 1 base unmatched. CDR3 sequence: CASSWDSNTGELFF. CDR3 DNA sequence: TGTGCCAGCAGTTGGGACAGCAACACCGGGGAGCTGTTTTTT.

The gene calls are TRBV4-2 and TRBJ2-7; D call uncertain. Germline CDR1 reads LGHNA; CDR2 reads YNFKEQ. Between the trimmed V and J ends, which lost 0 bases and 7 bases, there was a span of 16 bases. CDR3 length: 15 residues. CDR3 DNA: TGTGCCAGCAGCCAAGATCAAGATTTGAGGTGGGAGCAGTACTTC. Its protein is CASSQDQDLRWEQYF.

The chain links TRBV5-1 to TRBJ2-7, with a possible D match to TRBD2 (5 bases). The CDR3 sequence is 16 residues long. Germline V CDR1 and CDR2: SGHRS, YFSETQ. The V end lost 1 base, the J end lost 11 bases, and 25 bases lay between the germline ends. The CDR3 DNA reads as TGCGCCAGCAGCTTGTTTATAAGCGGAACGGATGTTGAGAAGTACTTC. Translation gives CASSLFISGTDVEKYF.

The chain carries TRBV7-9 and TRBJ1-2, with TRBD1 as a possible D gene (6 bases). Trimming cost V 4 bases and J 0 bases, with 15 bases left between them. CDR3 length equals 16 residues. CDR1 is SEHNR and CDR2 is FQNEAQ in the germline V gene (reference sequence). CDR3 in amino acids: CASSSYRDTPNYGYTF. CDR3 DNA sequence: TGTGCCAGCAGCTCCTACCGGGACACCCCTAACTATGGCTACACCTTC.

This clone was detected a few times. The chain uses TRBV18 and TRBJ2-7; 9 nucleotides line up with TRBD1. CDR3 length equals 15 residues. Germline trimming cut 6 bases from V and 6 bases from J; bases unmatched to any gene: 12. Germline values: CDR1 KGHSH, CDR2 LQKENI. The CDR3 loop is CASSRSGTGHSEQYF. In nucleotides, the CDR3 is TGTGCCAGCTCCCGATCCGGGACAGGGCATAGCGAGCAGTACTTC.

The gene calls are TRBV5-6 and TRBJ1-5; D may be TRBD1 (5 bases). The V end was cut by 2 bases, the J end by 2 bases, with 8 bases between. The germline V gene encodes CDR1 SGHDT and CDR2 YYEEEE. The CDR3 runs 14 residues. CDR3 nucleotides: TGTGCCAGCAGCTTTTCGGGGGGCAATCAGCCCCAGCATTTT. Translating gives CASSFSGGNQPQHF.

This sequence joins TRBV7-9 and TRBJ1-5; TRBD1 matches 7 bases. The V segment lost 2 bases and the J segment 7 bases; nucleotides outside the gene matches: 5. Germline-derived CDR1 and CDR2 are SEHNR and FQNEAQ (reference sequence). This CDR3 region has 14 residues. CDR3 sequence: CASSLQGGGQPQHF. The CDR3, as DNA: TGTGCCAGCAGCTTACAAGGGGGCGGGCAGCCCCAGCATTTT.

J is TRBJ1-1 and V is TRBV30; D gene ambiguous. CDR3 length equals 15 residues. Trimming shortened V by 3 bases and J by 3 bases, and 17 bases separated the two germline ends. The germline gives CDR1 GTSNPN, CDR2 SVGIG (reference sequence). The CDR3 bases are TGTGCCTGGAGCGCGAGAGGCCGGGTAGACACTGAAGCTTTCTTT. Its protein product is CAWSARGRVDTEAFF.

This chain links TRBV15 with TRBJ2-1, with D unclear. V was cut by 1 base and J by 7 bases, with 5 bases left in between. Per the germline V gene, CDR1 is LNHNV and CDR2 is YYDKDF (reference sequence). This CDR3 region has 12 residues. The CDR3 loop reads CATSRVRNEQFF. CDR3 nucleotides: TGTGCCACCAGCAGAGTTCGGAATGAGCAGTTCTTC.